Listed below are T cell receptor beta chains from one sample, sequenced in a study of low-dose radiotherapy and immunotherapy resistance in tumors. TCRdb reanalysed the reads using MiXCR and keeps one entry per CDR3 protein. The sample records tens of thousands of distinct CDR3 sequences, 20% to 25% being singletons. This specimen was PBMCs, taken before treatment. Receptor source: a male donor with prostate cancer. CDR3s include the opening cysteine and the closing phenylalanine or tryptophan. D genes are given only for firm matches. Some rows mark clone size as missing; the rest say once, few, many or name a class of expanded clone.

V	size	D	J	DNA	CDR3
TRBV24-1	NA	NA	TRBJ2-4	TGTGCCACCAGTGATACGACAGGAGGAGCCAAAAACATTCAGTACTTC	CATSDTTGGAKNIQYF
TRBV7-9	many	TRBD2	TRBJ2-7	TGTGCCAGCAGTCCACCCGGGGCTAGCGGGGGATACGAGCAGTACTTC	CASSPPGASGGYEQYF
TRBV27	many	NA	TRBJ2-5	TGTGCCAGCAGTTTCCGGGGTCAAGAGACCCAGTACTTC	CASSFRGQETQYF
TRBV27	NA	TRBD2	TRBJ2-1	TGTGCCAGCAGGCGGACTAGCGGGAGGGCCAATGAGCAGTTCTTC	CASRRTSGRANEQFF
TRBV6-2/TRBV6-3	NA	NA	TRBJ2-5	TGTGCCAGCACGGCGAACCAAAAGACCCAGTACTTC	CASTANQKTQYF
TRBV6-2/TRBV6-3	NA	NA	TRBJ2-1	TGTGCCAGCAGAGACATTGGAGAGCAGTTCTTC	CASRDIGEQFF
TRBV20-1	many	NA	TRBJ2-7	TGCAGTGCTAGAGGGACGTACTACGAGCAGTACTTC	CSARGTYYEQYF
TRBV9	NA	TRBD1	TRBJ2-2	TGTGCCAGCAGCATTGGGACAGGGGGAGGCGGGGAGCTGTTTTTT	CASSIGTGGGGELFF
TRBV20-1	many	TRBD1	TRBJ2-7	TGCAGTGCTGCAGGGACAGCTACGTACTTC	CSAAGTATYF
TRBV7-9	many	NA	TRBJ2-7	TGTGCCAGCAGACCTATCCGGGACAATAAAAACGAGCAGTACTTC	CASRPIRDNKNEQYF
TRBV21-1	many	NA	TRBJ2-1	TGTGCCAGCAGCGAAATTTACCGGCGGGGGAGAGGTGAGCAGTTCTTC	CASSEIYRRGRGEQFF
TRBV11-2	many	NA	TRBJ2-7	TGTGCCAGCAGCTCAGCGGTCCTCTACGAGCAGTACTTC	CASSSAVLYEQYF
TRBV11-3	NA	NA	TRBJ2-5	TGTGCCCATGCGTTTGGTAGTATGGAGACCCAGTACTTC	CAHAFGSMETQYF
TRBV7-6	many	NA	TRBJ2-5	TGTGCCAGCAGCTCCTACCAAGGAAGAGAGACCCAGTACTTC	CASSSYQGRETQYF
TRBV7-2	many	NA	TRBJ2-3	TGTGCCAGCAGCTTTAGCGGCCCCACAGATACGCAGTATTTT	CASSFSGPTDTQYF
TRBV19	many	NA	TRBJ2-3	TGTGCCAGTAGTAAGTGGGGCTCTAGCACAGATACGCAGTATTTT	CASSKWGSSTDTQYF
TRBV7-9	many	NA	TRBJ1-4	TGTGCCAGCAGCCCCCGACCGGGAGGAGGAGAAAAACTGTTTTTT	CASSPRPGGGEKLFF
TRBV18	many	TRBD1	TRBJ1-4	TGTGCCAGCTCAGCGGACAGGGGGAATGAAAAACTGTTTTTT	CASSADRGNEKLFF
TRBV7-8	NA	TRBD2	TRBJ2-3	TGTGCCAGCAGCTTAACGCTAGCGGGGGTGGTAGATACGCAGTATTTC	CASSLTLAGVVDTQYF
TRBV19	NA	TRBD2	TRBJ2-2	TGTGCCAGTAGGCACGATGGGACTAAGTCTAGCGGGGAGCTGTTTTTT	CASRHDGTKSSGELFF
TRBV28	NA	TRBD2	TRBJ2-1	TGTGCCAGCAGTCCCACCCCCCGGGCGGGAGCCGAGTTCTTC	CASSPTPRAGAEFF
TRBV28	many	TRBD2	TRBJ2-2	TGTGCCAGCAGTCCGCCCGGACTAGCGGGAGGGCGGAGGACCGGGGAGCTGTTTTTT	CASSPPGLAGGRRTGELFF
TRBV29-1	many	NA	TRBJ2-5	TGCAGCGCCCGGGGGGCCCAGACAGGGGCAGAGACCCAGTACTTC	CSARGAQTGAETQYF
TRBV2	many	NA	TRBJ1-6	TGTGCCAGCAGTGGGGCGGAGTTGGGGCCCCTCCACTTT	CASSGAELGPLHF
TRBV12-3/TRBV12-4	many	NA	TRBJ2-7	TGTGCCAGCAGTTTAGGGGGACACTCCTACGAGCAGTACTTC	CASSLGGHSYEQYF
TRBV30	many	TRBD2	TRBJ2-6	TGTGCCTGGAGTGTACGGGGGGACTACAACTCTGGGGCCAACGTCCTGACTTTC	CAWSVRGDYNSGANVLTF
TRBV7-9	NA	NA	TRBJ2-3	TGTGCCAGCAGGTCCTCCGGGACGATCCTCACAGATACGCAGTATTTT	CASRSSGTILTDTQYF
TRBV7-2	once	TRBD2	TRBJ2-2	TGTGCCACTGAAGCGGGAGAGAACACCGGGGAGCTGTTTTTT	CATEAGENTGELFF
TRBV3-1	many	NA	TRBJ2-7	TGTGCCAGCAGCCAAGACGACGGGGGCGGTGGCGAGCAGTACTTC	CASSQDDGGGGEQYF
TRBV20-1	many	NA	TRBJ2-7	TGCAGTGCTAGAGATTTGGCGTCGGGCTCCTACGAGCAGTACTTC	CSARDLASGSYEQYF
TRBV29-1	many	TRBD1	TRBJ2-7	TGCAGCGTTGATGGACAGGGGGGTCAGTACGAGCAGTACTTC	CSVDGQGGQYEQYF
TRBV7-2	many	NA	TRBJ2-3	TGTGCCAACGCTCGTCTGGGGGCCGGCACAGATACGCAGTATTTT	CANARLGAGTDTQYF
TRBV6-2/TRBV6-3	NA	NA	TRBJ1-4	TGTGCCAGCAGTCCCCAGTCTGAAAAACTGTTTTTT	CASSPQSEKLFF
TRBV28	many	NA	TRBJ2-7	TGTGCCAGCAGCCGTCCAGCGGTTCTCTACGAGCAGTACTTC	CASSRPAVLYEQYF
TRBV14	many	TRBD2	TRBJ2-1	TGTGCCAGCAGCCCGATAGCGGGAGGGTGGAATGAGCAGTTCTTC	CASSPIAGGWNEQFF
TRBV28	many	TRBD1	TRBJ2-7	TGTGCCAGCAGTTTAACAGGGGGAGACTACGAGCAGTACTTC	CASSLTGGDYEQYF
TRBV12-3/TRBV12-4	NA	NA	TRBJ1-1	TGTGCCAGCAGTTTAGCGATCGGGGGGACACGGGACGGAGAGGTAATGAACACTGAAGCTTTCTTT	CASSLAIGGTRDGEVMNTEAFF
TRBV20-1	many	NA	TRBJ2-5	TGCAGTGCTCCTCCGACTGTAGCGGCTTCCCAAGAGACCCAGTACTTC	CSAPPTVAASQETQYF
TRBV7-2	many	NA	TRBJ2-6	TGTGCCAGCAGGCTTGGTGGCTCTGGGGCCAACGTCCTGACTTTC	CASRLGGSGANVLTF
TRBV5-1	many	NA	TRBJ2-7	TGCGCCAGCAGTCTAGGTGGCTTTCCCTACGAGCAGTACTTC	CASSLGGFPYEQYF
TRBV28	many	NA	TRBJ2-1	TGTGCCAGCGGACACACTGCCCCCTCCTATGAGCAGTTCTTC	CASGHTAPSYEQFF
TRBV2	many	NA	TRBJ2-1	TGTGCCAGCGTGCTAGCCAAACTCAATGAGCAGTTCTTC	CASVLAKLNEQFF
TRBV5-1	many	NA	TRBJ2-7	TGCGCCAGCAGCTTGTGGTCCGGCAACGCCCTCTCCGAGCAGTACTTC	CASSLWSGNALSEQYF
TRBV5-6	many	NA	TRBJ2-7	TGTGCCAGCAGCTTGAGGGCCCCAGTCTACGAGCAGTACTTC	CASSLRAPVYEQYF
TRBV14	many	NA	TRBJ2-5	TGTGCCAGCAGCCCCGGCTCTAGGGGGACCCAGTACTTC	CASSPGSRGTQYF
TRBV7-7	many	TRBD1	TRBJ2-2	TGTGCCAGCAGCTTAGTAGGGACAGGGATTATTGGCACCGGGGAGCTGTTTTTT	CASSLVGTGIIGTGELFF
TRBV24-1	NA	TRBD1	TRBJ2-7	TGTGCCACCAGTGATTGGACAGGGGCGCCGGGCTACGAGCAGTACTTC	CATSDWTGAPGYEQYF
TRBV7-3	many	NA	TRBJ1-6	TGTGCCAGCAGCTTAAGGTCCTGGGGGGATTCACCCCTCCACTTT	CASSLRSWGDSPLHF
TRBV21-1	many	NA	TRBJ1-4	TGTGCCAGCAGCAAAGCGCCCGAGTTCCTTCCCGGGGCCAGCCTTAATGAAAAACTGTTTTTT	CASSKAPEFLPGASLNEKLFF